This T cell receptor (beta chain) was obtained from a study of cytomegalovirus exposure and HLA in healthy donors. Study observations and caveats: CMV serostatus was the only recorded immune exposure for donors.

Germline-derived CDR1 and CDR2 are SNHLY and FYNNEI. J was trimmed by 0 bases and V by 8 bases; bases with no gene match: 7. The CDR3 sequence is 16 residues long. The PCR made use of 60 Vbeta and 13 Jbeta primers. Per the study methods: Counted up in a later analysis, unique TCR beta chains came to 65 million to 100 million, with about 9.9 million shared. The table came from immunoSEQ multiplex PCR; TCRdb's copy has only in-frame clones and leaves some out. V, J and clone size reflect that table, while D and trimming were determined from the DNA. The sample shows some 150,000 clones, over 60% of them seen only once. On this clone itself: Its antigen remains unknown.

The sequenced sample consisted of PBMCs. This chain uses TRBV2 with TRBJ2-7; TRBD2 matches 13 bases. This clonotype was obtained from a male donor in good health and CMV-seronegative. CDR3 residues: CASRLAGGPRSYEQYF. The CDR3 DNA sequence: TGTGCCAGCCGACTAGCGGGGGGACCCCGCTCCTACGAGCAGTACTTC.